This record looks at one TCR beta chain sequence and its context. The antigen is unknown. The entry originates in a study of cytotoxic CD8 clonotypes in ibrutinib-treated CLL. V shed 4 bases and J 0 bases; nucleotides not matched to a gene: 8. Germline CDR1 MNHEY, CDR2 SMNVEV (reference sequence). This CDR3 has 18 amino acids. TCR beta libraries used about 1.8 micrograms of DNA from cryopreserved PBMCs. The targeted sequencing depth was 1 in 200,000 to 1 in 1 million T cells. Some clones are missing from TCRdb's copy, which holds only in-frame ones; the method was immunoSEQ multiplex PCR. The repertoire has fewer than 200,000 clones, 70% to 85% of them found once; the top ten carry about 4.5%. Study-level findings and limits: Public clonotypes, an uncommon group, contracted or remained stable on treatment.

This sequence was found in a human donor with chronic lymphocytic leukemia. The material sequenced was PBMCs, taken after 24 months of ibrutinib treatment. The gene calls are TRBV27 and TRBJ2-6, with TRBD1 identical over 8 bases. The CDR3: CASSSLGQGSSGANVLTF. The CDR3 DNA is TGTGCCAGCAGTTCCCTAGGACAGGGAAGCTCTGGGGCCAACGTCCTGACTTTC.